The rows below give T cell receptor beta chains drawn from one sample of a study of cytomegalovirus exposure and HLA in healthy donors. Assay used: immunoSEQ multiplex PCR; TCRdb lists only in-frame clones, some missing. Among approximately 140,000 clones, approximately 79% were seen once, and the ten largest hold roughly 6.8%. Source material: PBMCs. These receptors came from a man between 45 and 60 years old in good health and CMV-seropositive. CDR3s include the opening cysteine and the closing phenylalanine or tryptophan. A D gene is named only where the DNA matches it firmly. The size field is filled for only some rows; it gives once, few, many or a size class.

v_gene	abundance	d_gene	j_gene	CDR3nt	CDR3aa
TRBV5-4	.	.	TRBJ1-2	TGTGCCAGCAGCTTATATTCTAACTCCTATGGCTACACCTTC	CASSLYSNSYGYTF
TRBV25-1	.	.	TRBJ1-4	TGTGCCAGCAGTGAAGAGGGAGGAGGTGAAAAACTGTTTTTT	CASSEEGGGEKLFF
TRBV7-7	.	TRBD2	TRBJ2-1	TGTGCTAGCAGCATCGGACTAGCAGCCTACAATGAGCAGTTCTTC	CASSIGLAAYNEQFF
TRBV28	.	TRBD1	TRBJ1-2	TGTGCCAGCAGTTCCCACCCCGGGACAGGGGGCGGGTCGGGCTACACCTTC	CASSSHPGTGGGSGYTF
TRBV27	.	TRBD2	TRBJ2-7	TGTGCCAGCAGTTATACTAGCGGGAGGTACGAGCAGTACTTC	CASSYTSGRYEQYF
TRBV10-2	.	.	TRBJ2-7	TGCGCCAGCAGTGCAACAGAGCAGTACTTC	CASSATEQYF
TRBV19	.	.	TRBJ2-1	TGTGCCAGTAGTATTAGGACAGACGTCAATGAGCAGTTCTTC	CASSIRTDVNEQFF
TRBV27	.	TRBD2	TRBJ2-7	TGTGCCAGCAGTTCCCTAGCGGGAGGATCCTCCTACGAGCAGTACTTC	CASSSLAGGSSYEQYF
TRBV5-1	.	.	TRBJ1-1	TGCGCCAGCAGCTTGGGCAGGGCGTGGAACACTGAAGCTTTCTTT	CASSLGRAWNTEAFF
TRBV6-4	.	.	TRBJ1-5	TGTGCCAGCTCCTTTGGGGGGGATCAGCCCCAGCATTTT	CASSFGGDQPQHF
TRBV5-4	.	TRBD1	TRBJ1-1	TGTGCCAGCAGCCCTCCCGGGACAGGGTTCACTGAAGCTTTCTTT	CASSPPGTGFTEAFF
TRBV5-5	.	.	TRBJ2-3	TGTGCCAGCAGCTTGGACAGCAACACAGATACGCAGTATTTT	CASSLDSNTDTQYF
TRBV6-6	.	.	TRBJ2-2	TGTGCCAGCAGTCTCGTCCGGGAGCTGTTTTTT	CASSLVRELFF
TRBV5-1	once	.	TRBJ2-5	TGCGCCAGCAGCCGGGACACCAGTGAAGAGACCCAGTACTTC	CASSRDTSEETQYF
TRBV28	.	.	TRBJ2-3	TGTGCCAGCAGTTTTCGGGAGAGCACAGATACGCAGTATTTT	CASSFRESTDTQYF
TRBV10-3	.	.	TRBJ1-4	TGTGCCATCAGGGCAGGGACTAATGAAAAACTGTTTTTT	CAIRAGTNEKLFF
TRBV27	.	.	TRBJ2-2	TGTGCCAGCACCACACATGCGAACACCGGGGAGCTGTTTTTT	CASTTHANTGELFF
TRBV27	.	.	TRBJ2-7	TGTGCCAGCAGTTTACTCGCAGGGGCCTACGAGCAGTACTTC	CASSLLAGAYEQYF
TRBV10-3	.	TRBD1	TRBJ1-5	TGTGCCATCAGTGAAACAGGGGGCTTGGGTCAGCCCCAGCATTTT	CAISETGGLGQPQHF
TRBV5-1	.	TRBD2	TRBJ2-3	TGCGCCAGCAGCTTGGAAAGCCTAGCGGGCACAGATACGCAGTACTTT	CASSLESLAGTDTQYF
TRBV28	.	TRBD2	TRBJ2-7	TGTGCCAGCAGTGCTCCGGGACTAGCGGGAGGAATCTACGAGCAGTACTTC	CASSAPGLAGGIYEQYF
TRBV5-1	.	.	TRBJ1-4	TGCGCCAGCAGCGGCGGATATAATGAAAAACTGTTTTTT	CASSGGYNEKLFF
TRBV28	once	TRBD2	TRBJ2-3	TGTGCCAGCAGTTCCCCGGGGCGGGAGGTGAATACGCAGTATTTT	CASSSPGREVNTQYF
TRBV6-6	.	TRBD1	TRBJ1-2	TGTGCCAGCAGTTACTCCCGGACAGGGGGTAACTATGGCTACACCTTC	CASSYSRTGGNYGYTF
TRBV7-9	few	.	TRBJ2-4	TGTGCCAGCAGCCCCGGACTTCCAGGAAACATTCAGTACTTC	CASSPGLPGNIQYF
TRBV27	.	.	TRBJ1-4	TGTGCCAGCAGTTTATCCTGGGCCGATAAAAAACTGTTTTTT	CASSLSWADKKLFF
TRBV28	.	TRBD2	TRBJ2-7	TGTGCCAGCAGTTTCCTCTTCGCGGGGGGGAGAGTAAACGAGCAGTACTTC	CASSFLFAGGRVNEQYF
TRBV27	.	.	TRBJ1-2	TGTGCCAGCAGTCGAGGACGGGAAGGAGGTCACTATGGCTACACCTTC	CASSRGREGGHYGYTF
TRBV5-5	.	TRBD1	TRBJ2-1	TGTGCCAGCAGCCCCCGGGACAGCTCCTACAATGAGCAGTTCTTC	CASSPRDSSYNEQFF
TRBV7-9	.	.	TRBJ2-5	TGTGCCAGCAGAAAAGACAGACCCCAAGAGACCCAGTACTTC	CASRKDRPQETQYF
TRBV5-1	.	.	TRBJ1-1	TGCGCCAGCAGCGCCCACGGACAAGACAACACTGAAGCTTTCTTT	CASSAHGQDNTEAFF
TRBV28	.	.	TRBJ1-5	TGTGCCAGCAGTTTGGGGGGGCTGGGTCAGCCCCAGCATTTT	CASSLGGLGQPQHF
TRBV7-9	.	TRBD1	TRBJ2-7	TGTGCCAGCAGCTTAGCAGGGGGCGACGAGCAGTACTTC	CASSLAGGDEQYF
TRBV4-1	.	.	TRBJ2-3	TGCGCCAGCAGCCAAGCTCCTGGGGGGGATACGCAGTATTTT	CASSQAPGGDTQYF
TRBV5-1	few	.	TRBJ2-3	TGCGCCAGCAGCTTCGCAGGGGTGGTAGGAAACACAGATACGCAGTATTTT	CASSFAGVVGNTDTQYF
TRBV5-1	.	TRBD1	TRBJ1-2	TGCGCCAGCAGCCTGCCTACAGGGGACGGAACTGGCTACACCTTC	CASSLPTGDGTGYTF
TRBV4-2	.	.	TRBJ2-3	TGTGCCAGCAGCCAAGGCGGGATCTCAGATACGCAGTATTTT	CASSQGGISDTQYF
TRBV28	.	TRBD2	TRBJ2-1	TGTGCCAGCAGTTTATACCCCGGACTAGCGGGAGAGCAGTTCTTC	CASSLYPGLAGEQFF
TRBV10-1	.	.	TRBJ2-3	TGCGCCAGCAGTGAACGGTCGAGGCGGATTGGAGATACGCAGTATTTT	CASSERSRRIGDTQYF
TRBV11-2	.	.	TRBJ2-5	TGTGCCAGCAGCGCGACAGTCCAAGAGACCCAGTACTTC	CASSATVQETQYF
TRBV10-3	.	.	TRBJ2-7	TGTGCCATCAGTTTTGTCCAGGGGAGTTACGAGCAGTACTTC	CAISFVQGSYEQYF
TRBV2	.	.	TRBJ2-1	TGTGCCAGCAGGGGCGGCCGGGGGTCCTACAATGAGCAGTTCTTC	CASRGGRGSYNEQFF
TRBV2	.	.	TRBJ1-1	TGTGCCAGCAGTGAATGGTGGACCCAAGGGGTCACTGAAGCTTTCTTT	CASSEWWTQGVTEAFF
TRBV19	.	TRBD2	TRBJ2-1	TGTGCCAGTAGTATAGATCTATCGACTAGCGGGAGACGGGCCAATGAGCAGTTCTTC	CASSIDLSTSGRRANEQFF
TRBV5-1	once	.	TRBJ2-7	TGCGCCAGCAGTCGGGACGGGAGCTCCTACGAGCAGTACTTC	CASSRDGSSYEQYF
TRBV19	.	.	TRBJ2-3	TGTGCCAGTAGGATTCAGGGTGCAGATACGCAGTATTTT	CASRIQGADTQYF
TRBV5-4	.	TRBD2	TRBJ2-7	TGTGCCAGCAGCTCGCAGAGGACTAGCGGGCTTTACGAGCAGTACTTC	CASSSQRTSGLYEQYF
TRBV5-1	few	TRBD1	TRBJ2-3	TGCGCCAGCAACTACCGGGACAGGGGGACAGGTGGGCAGTATTTT	CASNYRDRGTGGQYF
TRBV30	once	TRBD1	TRBJ2-1	TGTGCCTGGAGTGTATTGGGGACAGGGGGTATCAATGAGCAGTTCTTC	CAWSVLGTGGINEQFF
TRBV27	.	TRBD2	TRBJ2-7	TGTGCCAGCAGTATCCTCCGGGAGGGGACCTACGAGCAGTACTTC	CASSILREGTYEQYF